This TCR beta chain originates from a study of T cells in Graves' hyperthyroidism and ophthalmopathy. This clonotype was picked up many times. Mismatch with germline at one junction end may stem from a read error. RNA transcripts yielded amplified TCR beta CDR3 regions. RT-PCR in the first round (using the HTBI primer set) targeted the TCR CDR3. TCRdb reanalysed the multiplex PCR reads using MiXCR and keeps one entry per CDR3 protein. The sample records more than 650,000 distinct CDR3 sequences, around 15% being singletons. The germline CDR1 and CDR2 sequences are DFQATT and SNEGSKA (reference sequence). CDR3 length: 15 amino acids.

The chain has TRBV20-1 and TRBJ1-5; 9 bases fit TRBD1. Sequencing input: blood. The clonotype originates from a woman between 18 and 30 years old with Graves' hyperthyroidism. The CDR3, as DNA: TGCAGTGCAACACAGGGGGCTCTACGAAATCGGCCCCAGCATTTT. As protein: CSATQGALRNRPQHF.